Presented here are 23 T cell receptor beta chains from one specimen sequenced in a study of OX40 agonist ivuxolimab in advanced cancers. Library prep was done by the immunoSEQ multiplex PCR assay. As stored in TCRdb, this immuneACCESS dataset retains in-frame rearrangements with V and J assigned. A fraction of the clones does not appear; measured against another copy, unresolved V genes explain less than half of the discrepancy, and the remainder lacks a known reason. This sample has 50,000 to 60,000 clones in its table, and over 80% of those were observed once. Around 4.3% of the sample belongs to the ten largest clones. This sample comprised CD4+ or CD8+ T cells sorted from blood, obtained in a trial of the OX40 agonist ivuxolimab. The receptor set was obtained from an adult with an advanced solid tumor such as melanoma, head and neck, liver or kidney cancer.

This clone was counted only a few times. The V call is TRBV10-3, the J call TRBJ2-7, with TRBD2 as a possible D gene (6 bases). V lost 4 bases and J lost 5, with 9 bases in between. Looked up from germline, CDR1 is ENHRY and CDR2 is SYGVKD. CDR3 size: 12 residues. The CDR3 spells CAISVVADEQYF. The CDR3 nucleotides read TGTGCCATCAGTGTGGTAGCGGACGAGCAGTACTTC.

The genes are TRBV18 and TRBJ1-2; D call uncertain. The CDR3 sequence is 14 residues long. The V and J ends lost 5 bases and 3 bases respectively, with 13 bases between them. The germline CDR1 and CDR2 sequences are KGHSH and LQKENI. This CDR3 reads CASSVTDDYYGYTF. The CDR3 nucleotides are TGTGCCAGCTCAGTTACAGACGACTACTATGGCTACACCTTC.

The genes are TRBV30 and TRBJ2-7; TRBD1 aligns across 7 bases. The CDR3 has 13 amino acids. CDR1 is GTSNPN and CDR2 is SVGIG in the germline V gene (reference sequence). V dropped 1 base and J dropped 2; count of bases not matched to a gene: 2. CDR3: CAWSGTGPYEQYF. In DNA form, the CDR3 reads TGTGCCTGGAGTGGGACAGGCCCCTACGAGCAGTACTTC.

This clone was counted a single time. At one boundary the junction diverges from the germline segment, which might be a read error. This chain uses TRBV4-1 with TRBJ2-3, with no clear D. The CDR3 is made up of 15 amino acids. Germline V gene lookup returns CDR1 MGHRA and CDR2 YSYEKL. This chain's CDR3 is CAGSLSGWITDTQYF. The DNA of the CDR3 is TGCGCCGGCAGCCTCTCGGGTTGGATCACAGATACGCAGTATTTT.

The rearrangement uses TRBV9 and TRBJ2-5; 11 bases are shared with TRBD1. The CDR3 loop spans 18 amino acids. Trimming removed 7 bases from V and 5 bases from J; junction bases left unmatched: 19. Looked up from germline, CDR1 is SGDLS and CDR2 is YYNGEE. Here the CDR3 reads CASPAGTGGSGRRETQYF. As DNA, the CDR3 is TGTGCCAGCCCCGCCGGGACAGGGGGTTCCGGGAGGCGGGAGACCCAGTACTTC. Complete variable domain (other parts from reference TRBV9 and TRBJ2-5): DSGVTQTPKHLITATGQRVTLRCSPRSGDLSVYWYQQSLDQGLQFLIQYYNGEERAKGNILERFSAQQFPDLHSELNLSSLELGDSALYFCASPAGTGGSGRRETQYFGPGTRLLVL.

V is TRBV27 and J is TRBJ2-3; 9 nucleotides line up with TRBD2. Looked up from germline, CDR1 is MNHEY and CDR2 is SMNVEV (reference sequence). The length of the CDR3 is 16 residues. J lost 1 base, V lost 0 bases, and 2 bases had no gene match. The CDR3 nucleotides read TGTGCCAGCAGTTTATCGGCGGGGGGGGGCACAGATACGCAGTATTTT. Translating it yields CASSLSAGGGTDTQYF.

This chain uses TRBV6-4 with TRBJ2-3; TRBD2 matches at 10 bases. The CDR3 spans 18 residues. Looked up from germline, CDR1 is MRHNA and CDR2 is SNTAGT. With V trimmed by 5 bases and J by 2 bases, 13 bases remained unmatched. This chain's CDR3 is CASSRTSGQGSVTDTQYF. The DNA for the CDR3 is TGTGCCAGCAGTCGGACTAGCGGCCAGGGATCGGTCACAGATACGCAGTATTTT.

The V gene is TRBV28, the J gene TRBJ1-2; 7 bases line up with TRBD1. The CDR3 is made up of 15 amino acids. Germline loops: CDR1 MDHEN, CDR2 SYDVKM. V lost 5 bases to trimming and J lost 5 bases; unmatched junction nucleotides: 11. CDR3 amino acids: CASSPPGGTEYGYTF. In DNA form, the CDR3 reads TGTGCCAGCAGTCCCCCAGGGGGGACGGAATATGGCTACACCTTC.

The genes are TRBV11-2 and TRBJ2-2; the D is unclear. This CDR3 comprises 14 residues. Trimming shortened V by 2 bases and J by 1 base, and 5 bases separated the two germline ends. Germline V gene lookup returns CDR1 SGHAT and CDR2 FQNNGV. The CDR3 loop reads CASSLRGNTGELFF. Here the CDR3 DNA reads TGTGCCAGCAGCTTACGCGGGAACACCGGGGAGCTGTTTTTT.

The chain links TRBV7-3 to TRBJ2-5; no firm D call. V lost 2 bases, J lost 5 bases, and 15 bases lay in between. Germline CDR1 is SGHTA and CDR2 is FQGTGA. This CDR3 contains 15 residues. Written as DNA, the CDR3 is TGTGCCAGCAGCTTATATCCCCAGGTCGGGGAGACCCAGTACTTC. Protein product: CASSLYPQVGETQYF.

This clone was recorded only once. J is TRBJ2-3 and V is TRBV19, with D perhaps TRBD2 (6 bases). The CDR3 loop spans 17 amino acids. Germline V lookup: CDR1 LNHDA, CDR2 SQIVND (reference sequence). V was clipped by 2 bases and J by 5 bases, with 20 bases between them. The DNA for the CDR3 is TGTGCCAGTAGTATAAGGCGGGGTGGCGAGAGCGGAGATACGCAGTATTTT. This gives the protein CASSIRRGGESGDTQYF.

V is TRBV11-2 and J is TRBJ2-5; no firm D call. CDR1 SGHAT and CDR2 FQNNGV come from the germline V gene. The V and J ends lost 1 base and 5 bases respectively, with 11 bases between them. This CDR3 has 14 residues. The CDR3 coding sequence is TGTGCCAGCAGCTTAGTGCAGGCGGACGAGACCCAGTACTTC. Amino acids: CASSLVQADETQYF.

This clone was recorded only once. The chain is built from TRBV28 and TRBJ2-3, with D possibly TRBD2 on 6 matching bases. Per germline, CDR1 MDHEN and CDR2 SYDVKM. The CDR3 runs 15 residues. V lost 6 bases to trimming and J lost 4 bases, with 17 bases between them. CDR3 region: CASSPGLPGADTQYF. The CDR3 DNA is TGTGCCAGCAGCCCGGGACTCCCTGGGGCAGATACGCAGTATTTT.

This clone was counted once. V gene TRBV11-1 combines with J gene TRBJ2-1; TRBD2 agrees at 16 bases. Losses at the gene ends were 2 bases for V and 4 bases for J; bases not matched to a gene: 5. The length of the CDR3 is 18 residues. Germline V gene data show CDR1 as SGHAT and CDR2 as FQDESV (reference sequence). CDR3 protein: CASSLPGTSGRGYNEQFF. The DNA of the CDR3 is TGTGCCAGCAGCTTACCCGGGACTAGCGGGAGGGGATACAATGAGCAGTTCTTC.

The V and J genes are TRBV4-1 and TRBJ2-1, with TRBD1 identical over 9 bases. J gave up 10 bases and V 4 bases, and 14 bases lay outside the gene matches. This CDR3 is built from 16 residues. CDR1 and CDR2 (germline): MGHRA, YSYEKL. CDR3 loop: CASSPSGQGLSWEQFF. The CDR3 DNA follows: TGCGCCAGCAGCCCCTCGGGACAGGGCCTCTCATGGGAGCAGTTCTTC.

CDR3 in DNA: TGCGCCAGCAGCTTTTCAGAGAACACTGAAGCTTTCTTT. Translated, it gives CASSFSENTEAFF. The V and J genes are TRBV5-1 and TRBJ1-1; D gene ambiguous. Trimming left V 2 bases short and J 1 base short, with 6 bases between. The CDR3 covers 13 residues. Germline CDR1 SGHRS, CDR2 YFSETQ.

V gene TRBV6-1 combines with J gene TRBJ2-3; 7 bases map to TRBD2. Looked up from germline, CDR1 is MNHNS and CDR2 is SASEGT. The CDR3 runs to 16 residues. V shed 5 bases, J shed 0 bases, and the junction held 8 bases outside the gene matches. CDR3 bases: TGTGCCAGCAGTCAAGGACTAGATCCTAGCACAGATACGCAGTATTTT. Protein sequence: CASSQGLDPSTDTQYF.

This clone appeared once. J is TRBJ2-1 and V is TRBV10-3; 9 bases agree with TRBD2. Germline lookup yields CDR1 ENHRY and CDR2 SYGVKD. V dropped 4 bases and J dropped 5; count of bases not matched to a gene: 9. The CDR3 sequence is 16 residues long. CDR3 protein: CAISARASGTDNEQFF. In DNA, the CDR3 is TGTGCCATCAGTGCCCGGGCTAGCGGGACCGACAATGAGCAGTTCTTC.

The chain carries TRBV5-4 and TRBJ2-2, with D uncertain. Germline lookup yields CDR1 SGHNT and CDR2 YYREEE (reference sequence). This CDR3 has 16 residues. Trimming pared 0 bases from V and 1 base from J, leaving 10 bases between. CDR3 protein: CASSLGVGRNTGELFF. CDR3 bases: TGTGCCAGCAGCTTGGGGGTTGGTAGGAACACCGGGGAGCTGTTTTTT.

This CDR3 is CASRRDGSYNEQFF. The CDR3 DNA reads TGTGCCAGCCGCCGGGACGGGTCCTACAATGAGCAGTTCTTC. J is TRBJ2-1 and V is TRBV2; D possibly uses TRBD1 or TRBD2 (5 bases each). The CDR3 sequence is 14 residues long. Trimming pared 8 bases from V and 1 base from J, leaving 12 bases between. Germline V gives CDR1 SNHLY, CDR2 FYNNEI.

The CDR3 DNA sequence: TGTGCCAGCACCCCCATTCGGACCCCCGAGCAGTACTTC. Translation: CASTPIRTPEQYF. The chain recombines TRBV2 with TRBJ2-7; no firm D call. V lost 7 bases, J lost 6 bases, and 16 bases lay in between. CDR3 length equals 13 residues. In germline, CDR1 is SNHLY, CDR2 FYNNEI.

V and J are TRBV6-5 and TRBJ1-1; D not resolved. Deletions cut 2 bases from V and 3 bases from J, with 13 bases between. This CDR3 is 15 amino acids long. Germline V gene data show CDR1 as MNHEY and CDR2 as SVGAGI. The CDR3 sequence is CASSYDFYGDTEAFF. CDR3 nucleotide sequence: TGTGCCAGCAGTTACGACTTCTACGGGGACACTGAAGCTTTCTTT.

V gene TRBV4-1 combines with J gene TRBJ2-3; TRBD1 matches at 11 bases. This CDR3 contains 17 residues. Germline trimming cut 4 bases from V and 3 bases from J; bases unmatched to any gene: 9. Germline V lookup: CDR1 MGHRA, CDR2 YSYEKL. The CDR3, as DNA: TGCGCCAGCAGCCGACGGGCTGGGACAGGGGGGACAGATACGCAGTATTTT. The encoded protein is CASSRRAGTGGTDTQYF.